The T cell receptor beta chain under discussion was sequenced for a study of blood T cell repertoires in COVID-19. On the study more broadly: Sites in the United States, Italy and Spain provided acute and convalescent COVID-19 samples.

With 2 bases removed from V and 7 bases from J, the gap between germline ends came to 12 bases. There are 13 residues in the CDR3. Profiled with immunoSEQ multiplex PCR; TCRdb holds only in-frame clones, not every one. The sample contains 300,000 to 350,000 clones, 83% of which appear only once. This clonotype was sampled from a man aged 30-40 years with active or convalescent COVID-19. The rearrangement uses TRBV12-3 or TRBV12-4 and TRBJ2-7; D might be TRBD2 (6 bases). Sequenced material: peripheral blood. The CDR3 sequence is CASSLPASGEQYF. The CDR3 DNA reads TGTGCCAGCAGTTTACCGGCGAGCGGGGAGCAGTACTTC.